This TCR beta chain was documented in a study of shared clonotypes between healthy human individuals. Sequenced by immunoSEQ multiplex PCR; TCRdb stores in-frame clones only, minus some. Of some 1 million clones in the sample, roughly 70% are singletons; the top ten hold approximately 1.5%. The germline gives CDR1 SGHRS, CDR2 YFSETQ. There are 15 residues in the CDR3. With 4 bases removed from V and 0 bases from J, the gap between germline ends came to 13 bases. V and J are TRBV5-1 and TRBJ1-1; possibly TRBD1 for D (5 bases). The source material was memory CD4+ T cells sorted from blood. Subset specified: CD45RA-negative fraction. This receptor was identified in a man aged 18 to 30 in good health. DNA for the CDR3: TGCGCCAGCAGCGTTGGTTGGGGACTGAACACTGAAGCTTTCTTT. Protein: CASSVGWGLNTEAFF.